This note documents a single T cell receptor (beta chain) sequence. CDR1 and CDR2 from the germline V gene are SGHRS and YFSETQ. CDR3 length: 13 amino acids. V trimming: 8 bases; J trimming: 2 bases; junction bases outside the gene matches: 6. The entry originates in a study of T cells of healthy individuals. One entry per CDR3 protein results from TCRdb running MiXCR on the 5' RACE reads. The table has more than 85,000 distinct CDR3 sequences, roughly a sixth seen once. The TCR sequence derives from a human donor in good health. This sequence joins TRBV5-1 and TRBJ2-7, with TRBD1 matching 8 bases. CDR3: CASGTGPTYEQYF. The DNA of the CDR3 is TGCGCCAGTGGGACAGGTCCAACCTACGAGCAGTACTTC.